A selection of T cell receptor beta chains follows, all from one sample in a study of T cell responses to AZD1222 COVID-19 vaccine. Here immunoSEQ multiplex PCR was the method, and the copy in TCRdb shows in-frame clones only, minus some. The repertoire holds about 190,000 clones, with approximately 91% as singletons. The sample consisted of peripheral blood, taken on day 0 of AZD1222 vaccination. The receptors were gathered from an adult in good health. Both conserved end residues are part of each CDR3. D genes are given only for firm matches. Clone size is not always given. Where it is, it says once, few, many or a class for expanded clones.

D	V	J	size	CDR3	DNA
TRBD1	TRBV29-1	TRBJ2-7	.	CSVYRTGGSGYEQYF	TGCAGCGTTTACAGGACAGGGGGCTCTGGTTACGAGCAGTACTTC
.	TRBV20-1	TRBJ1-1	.	CSARPINEAFF	TGCAGTGCTAGGCCCATCAATGAAGCTTTCTTT
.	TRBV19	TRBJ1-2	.	CASSTPRRGDGYTF	TGTGCCAGTAGTACCCCGCGGAGGGGCGATGGCTACACCTTC
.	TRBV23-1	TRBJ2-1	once	CASSQSEGYSYNEQFF	TGCGCCAGCAGTCAATCAGAGGGGTATTCCTACAATGAGCAGTTCTTC
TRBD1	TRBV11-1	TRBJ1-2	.	CASSPGQGANYGYTF	TGTGCCAGCAGCCCGGGACAGGGGGCGAACTATGGCTACACCTTC
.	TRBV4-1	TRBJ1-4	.	CASSQDLARGRPNEKLFF	TGCGCCAGCAGCCAAGATCTGGCACGCGGGAGGCCTAATGAAAAACTGTTTTTT
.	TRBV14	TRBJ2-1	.	CASSHGTLGNEQFF	TGTGCCAGCAGCCACGGGACATTGGGAAATGAGCAGTTCTTC
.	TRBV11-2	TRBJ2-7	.	CASSLEVIGEQYF	TGTGCCAGCAGCTTAGAGGTCATTGGGGAGCAGTACTTC
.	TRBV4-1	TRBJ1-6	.	CASSLFGAEKSSYNSPLHF	TGCGCCAGCAGCCTTTTTGGGGCGGAAAAGAGCTCCTATAATTCACCCCTCCACTTT
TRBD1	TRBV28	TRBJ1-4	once	CASSLSGTGYEKLFF	TGTGCCAGCAGTTTGTCAGGGACAGGGTATGAAAAACTGTTTTTT
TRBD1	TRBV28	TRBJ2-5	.	CASKFWGQQETQYF	TGTGCCAGCAAATTTTGGGGACAGCAAGAGACCCAGTACTTC
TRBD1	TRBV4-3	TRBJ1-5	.	CASSHDRVDQPQHF	TGCGCCAGCAGCCACGACAGGGTTGATCAGCCCCAGCATTTT
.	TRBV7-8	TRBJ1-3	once	CASSPGLLRNTIYF	TGTGCCAGCAGCCCGGGACTCCTTCGGAACACCATATATTTT
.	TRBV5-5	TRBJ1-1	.	CASSLVLLRNTEAFF	TGTGCCAGCAGCTTGGTCCTTCTCCGGAACACTGAAGCTTTCTTT
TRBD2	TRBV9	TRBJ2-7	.	CASSVDSGGSHYEQYF	TGTGCCAGCAGCGTAGATAGCGGGGGGTCCCACTACGAGCAGTACTTC
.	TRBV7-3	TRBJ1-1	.	CASSHTANTEAFF	TGTGCCAGCAGCCATACAGCGAACACTGAAGCTTTCTTT
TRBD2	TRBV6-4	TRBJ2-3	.	CASSTSGGILDTQYF	TGTGCCAGCAGCACTAGCGGGGGTATATTAGATACGCAGTATTTT
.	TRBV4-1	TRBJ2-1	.	CASSQDFAFSPFSYNEQFF	TGCGCCAGCAGCCAAGATTTTGCTTTCTCCCCCTTCTCCTACAATGAGCAGTTCTTC
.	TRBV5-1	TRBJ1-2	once	CASSLEQGFYGYTF	TGCGCCAGCAGCTTGGAACAGGGTTTCTATGGCTACACCTTC
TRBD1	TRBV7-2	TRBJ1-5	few	CASSAGTGNRAPQHF	TGTGCCAGCAGCGCCGGGACAGGGAATCGGGCGCCCCAGCATTTT
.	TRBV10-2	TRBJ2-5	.	CASSSGPQETQYF	TGCGCCAGCAGTTCGGGGCCCCAAGAGACCCAGTACTTC
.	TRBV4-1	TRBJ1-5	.	CASSQVAAYNQPQHF	TGCGCCAGCAGCCAAGTGGCCGCTTACAATCAGCCCCAGCATTTT
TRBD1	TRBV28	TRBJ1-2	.	CASSLWGDRGAYGYTF	TGTGCCAGCAGTTTATGGGGGGACAGGGGTGCCTATGGCTACACCTTC
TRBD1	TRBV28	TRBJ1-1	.	CASSEDRRRFF	TGTGCCAGCAGTGAGGACAGGAGGAGGTTCTTT
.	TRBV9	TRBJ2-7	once	CASSAGGAISYEQYF	TGTGCCAGCAGTGCAGGCGGGGCAATCTCCTACGAGCAGTACTTC
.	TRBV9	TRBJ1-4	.	CASSVGADEKLFF	TGTGCCAGCAGCGTAGGAGCAGATGAAAAACTGTTTTTT
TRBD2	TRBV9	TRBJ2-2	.	CASREGLAGVTGELFF	TGTGCCAGCAGGGAAGGACTAGCGGGGGTCACCGGGGAGCTGTTTTTT
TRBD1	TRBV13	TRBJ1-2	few	CASSSRTGYGYTF	TGTGCCAGCAGCTCTAGGACAGGCTATGGCTACACCTTC
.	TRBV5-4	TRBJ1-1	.	CASSLLGRGNTEAFF	TGTGCCAGCAGCTTGTTGGGCAGGGGGAACACTGAAGCTTTCTTT
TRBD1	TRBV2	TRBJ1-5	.	CASSGQGASQPQHF	TGTGCCAGCAGTGGACAGGGGGCCAGTCAGCCCCAGCATTTT
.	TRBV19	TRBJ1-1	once	CASTLRGGNTEAFF	TGTGCCAGTACCTTACGGGGGGGGAACACTGAAGCTTTCTTT
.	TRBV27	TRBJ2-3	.	CASSLGPGSILDTQYF	TGTGCCAGCAGTTTAGGTCCCGGGAGTATTCTAGATACGCAGTATTTT
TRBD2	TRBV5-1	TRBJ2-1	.	CASSAGLYNEQFF	TGCGCCAGCAGCGCGGGACTATACAATGAGCAGTTCTTC
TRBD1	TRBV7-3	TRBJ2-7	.	CASSPGTGGYEQYF	TGTGCCAGCAGCCCCGGGACAGGGGGCTACGAGCAGTACTTC
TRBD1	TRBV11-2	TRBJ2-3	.	CASSFSTGGTDTQYF	TGTGCCAGCAGCTTTAGTACAGGGGGCACAGATACGCAGTATTTT
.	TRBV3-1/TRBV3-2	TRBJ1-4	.	CASSQDSRGPGTNEKLFF	TGTGCCAGCAGCCAAGATAGCAGGGGACCGGGGACTAATGAAAAACTGTTTTTT
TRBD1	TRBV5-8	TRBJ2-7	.	CASSLERTGGEQYF	TGTGCCAGCAGCTTGGAGAGGACAGGAGGCGAGCAGTACTTC
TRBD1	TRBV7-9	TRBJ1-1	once	CASSPGTGGAGTEAFF	TGTGCCAGCAGCCCCGGGACAGGGGGCGCGGGCACTGAAGCTTTCTTT
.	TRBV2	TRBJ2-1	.	CASSGGRQGLGQFF	TGTGCCAGCAGTGGGGGCAGGCAGGGGCTGGGGCAGTTCTTC